This T cell receptor (beta chain) originates from a study of blood T cell repertoires in COVID-19. CDR3 length equals 16 residues. V lost 0 bases to trimming and J lost 0 bases, with 15 bases between them. Germline CDR1 is GTSNPN and CDR2 is SVGIG (reference sequence). Repertoires were generated with immunoSEQ multiplex PCR, while TCRdb's copy carries only in-frame clones and drops some. Here the sample spans about 200,000 clones, approximately 84% being singletons. This clone has only a few counts. The material sequenced was peripheral blood. This sequence was found in a human donor with acute or convalescent COVID-19. The donor label of this sample is uncertain. This chain joins TRBV30 and TRBJ2-7; tentatively, D is TRBD1 (8 bases). CDR3 DNA sequence: TGTGCCTGGAGTGTCGCAGGGGGCGGGAGCTCCTACGAGCAGTACTTC. Its translation is CAWSVAGGGSSYEQYF.